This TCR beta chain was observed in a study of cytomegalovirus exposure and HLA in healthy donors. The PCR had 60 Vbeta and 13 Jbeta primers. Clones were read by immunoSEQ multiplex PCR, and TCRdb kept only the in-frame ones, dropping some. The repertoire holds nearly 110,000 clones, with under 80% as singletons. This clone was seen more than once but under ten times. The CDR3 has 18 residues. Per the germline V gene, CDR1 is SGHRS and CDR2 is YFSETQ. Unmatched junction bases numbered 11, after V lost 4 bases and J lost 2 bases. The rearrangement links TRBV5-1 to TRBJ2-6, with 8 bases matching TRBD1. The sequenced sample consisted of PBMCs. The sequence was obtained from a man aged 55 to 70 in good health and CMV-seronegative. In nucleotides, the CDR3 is TGCGCCAGCAGCCTAAAAATGCAGGGGGCTCCTGGGGCCAACGTCCTGACTTTC. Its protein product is CASSLKMQGAPGANVLTF.